This TCR beta chain was sequenced for a study of T cell responses to AZD1222 COVID-19 vaccine. The study's findings and limits: Regions 160-218 and 743-854 dominated among vaccine-associated CD4 TCRs spanning spike. Of the AZD1222 recipients, only 5 to 7 were seropositive at baseline.

Using immunoSEQ multiplex PCR, the repertoire was profiled, and TCRdb retains in-frame clones only, with some absent. The sample carries 150,000 or so clones, 92% recorded once. As to this clone: Its target is unknown.

Germline assignment: CDR1 KGHSH and CDR2 LQKENI. The V gene lost 6 bases and the J gene lost 0 bases, with 12 bases spanning the gap. The CDR3 loop spans 15 amino acids. Sequenced here: peripheral blood, sampled on day 0 of AZD1222 vaccination. The V gene is TRBV18, the J gene TRBJ2-1, with D unresolved. This receptor was obtained from an adult in good health. CDR3 loop: CASSQSPSSYNEQFF. The CDR3 region has the DNA TGTGCCAGCTCTCAAAGCCCGAGCTCCTACAATGAGCAGTTCTTC.